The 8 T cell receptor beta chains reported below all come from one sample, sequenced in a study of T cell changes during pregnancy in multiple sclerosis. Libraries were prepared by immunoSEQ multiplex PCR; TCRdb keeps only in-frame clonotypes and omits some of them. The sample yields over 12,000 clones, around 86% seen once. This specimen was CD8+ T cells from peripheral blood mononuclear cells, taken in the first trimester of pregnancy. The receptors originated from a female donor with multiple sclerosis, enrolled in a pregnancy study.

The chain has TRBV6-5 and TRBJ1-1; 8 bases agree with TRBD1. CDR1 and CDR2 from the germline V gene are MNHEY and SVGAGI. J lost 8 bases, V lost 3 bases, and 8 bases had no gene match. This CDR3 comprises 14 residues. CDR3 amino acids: CASSYSAGGDEAFF. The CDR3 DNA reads TGTGCCAGCAGTTATTCGGCAGGGGGCGACGAAGCTTTCTTT.

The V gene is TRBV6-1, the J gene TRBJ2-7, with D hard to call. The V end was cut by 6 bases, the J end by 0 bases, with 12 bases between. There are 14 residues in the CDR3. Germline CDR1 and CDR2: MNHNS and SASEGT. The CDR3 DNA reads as TGTGCCAGCAGCCCGACTGATTTCTCCTACGAGCAGTACTTC. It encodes CASSPTDFSYEQYF.

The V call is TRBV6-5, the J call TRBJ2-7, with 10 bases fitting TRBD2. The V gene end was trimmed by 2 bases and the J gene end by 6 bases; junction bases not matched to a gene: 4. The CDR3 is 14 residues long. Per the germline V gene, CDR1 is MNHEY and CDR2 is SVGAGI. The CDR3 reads CASSYSGGAGEQYF. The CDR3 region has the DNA TGTGCCAGCAGTTACAGCGGGGGGGCGGGCGAGCAGTACTTC.

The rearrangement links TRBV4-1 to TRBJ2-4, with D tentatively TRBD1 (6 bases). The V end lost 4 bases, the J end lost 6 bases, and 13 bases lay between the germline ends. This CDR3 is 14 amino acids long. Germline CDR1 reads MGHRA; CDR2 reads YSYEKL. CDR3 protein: CASSPGAARNIQYF. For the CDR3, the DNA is TGCGCCAGCAGCCCAGGGGCAGCGAGAAACATTCAGTACTTC.

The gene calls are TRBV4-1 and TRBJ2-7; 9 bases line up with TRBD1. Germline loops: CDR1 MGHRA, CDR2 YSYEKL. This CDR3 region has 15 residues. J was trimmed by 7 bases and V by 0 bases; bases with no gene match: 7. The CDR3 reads CASSQEGGTGWEQYF. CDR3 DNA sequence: TGCGCCAGCAGCCAAGAAGGGGGGACAGGGTGGGAGCAGTACTTC.

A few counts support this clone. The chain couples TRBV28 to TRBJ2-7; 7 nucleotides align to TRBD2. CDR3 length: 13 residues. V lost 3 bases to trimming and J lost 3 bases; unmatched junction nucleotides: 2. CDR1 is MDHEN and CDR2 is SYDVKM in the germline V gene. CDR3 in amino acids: CASSLGGNYEQYF. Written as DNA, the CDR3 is TGTGCCAGCAGTTTGGGGGGGAACTACGAGCAGTACTTC. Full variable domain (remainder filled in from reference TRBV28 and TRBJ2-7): DVKVTQSSRYLVKRTGEKVFLECVQDMDHENMFWYRQDPGLGLRLIYFSYDVKMKEKGDIPEGYSVSREKKERFSLILESASTNQTSMYLCASSLGGNYEQYFGPGTRLTVT.

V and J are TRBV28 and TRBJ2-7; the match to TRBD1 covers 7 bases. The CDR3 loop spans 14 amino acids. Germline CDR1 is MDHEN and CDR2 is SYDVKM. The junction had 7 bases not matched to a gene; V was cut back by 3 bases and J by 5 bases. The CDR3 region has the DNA TGTGCCAGCAGTTTTTGGGGACAGTACCACGAGCAGTACTTC. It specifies CASSFWGQYHEQYF.

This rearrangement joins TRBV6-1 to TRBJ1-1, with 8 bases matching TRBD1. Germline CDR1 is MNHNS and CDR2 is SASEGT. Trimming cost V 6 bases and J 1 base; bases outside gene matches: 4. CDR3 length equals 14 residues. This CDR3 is CASRRQGSNTEAFF. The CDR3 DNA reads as TGTGCCAGCAGAAGACAGGGGTCGAACACTGAAGCTTTCTTT.